This entry lists 23 T cell receptor beta chains sequenced from one sample in a study of blood T cells in healthy people across ages. Next came a second PCR, run for roughly 7 to 12 cycles, which used a sample-barcoded 5' primer along with a J-beta primer mix. TCRdb itself ran the 5' RACE reads through MiXCR, one entry per CDR3 protein. The sample yields 1.8 million or so distinct CDR3 sequences, about two fifths seen once. The sequenced sample consisted of blood. These TCRs come from a human donor in good health.

The rearrangement uses TRBV5-5 and TRBJ2-2; D not certain. Germline lookup yields CDR1 SGHKS and CDR2 YYEKEE (reference sequence). This CDR3 spans 13 amino acids. Trimming took 4 bases from V and 4 from J, leaving 8 bases between them. The CDR3 DNA is TGTGCCAGCAGCGTCGGAACCACCGGGGAGCTGTTTTTT. As protein: CASSVGTTGELFF.

The J gene is TRBJ2-1, the V gene TRBV19; D is perhaps TRBD2 (6 bases). Deletions cut 3 bases from V and 4 bases from J, with 13 bases between. CDR3 size: 15 residues. Per the germline V gene, CDR1 is LNHDA and CDR2 is SQIVND (reference sequence). The CDR3 reads CASSMGEDFYNEQFF. The DNA for the CDR3 is TGTGCCAGTAGTATGGGGGAGGACTTTTACAATGAGCAGTTCTTC. The variable domain in full, completed from reference TRBV19 and TRBJ2-1, reads DGGITQSPKYLFRKEGQNVTLSCEQNLNHDAMYWYRQDPGQGLRLIYYSQIVNDFQKGDIAEGYSVSREKKESFPLTVTSAQKNPTAFYLCASSMGEDFYNEQFFGPGTRLTVL.

The J gene is TRBJ1-2, the V gene TRBV12-3 or TRBV12-4, with D possibly matching TRBD1 (6 bases). V was trimmed by 5 bases and J by 4 bases, leaving 17 bases between them. The CDR3 spans 15 residues. The CDR3 DNA follows: TGTGCCAGCAGTCTACCGGGACACGGTGCCTATGGCTACACCTTC. Translated: CASSLPGHGAYGYTF.

The chain joins TRBV20-1 to TRBJ2-5; tentatively, D is TRBD2 (6 bases). The CDR3 is 14 amino acids. In germline, CDR1 is DFQATT, CDR2 SNEGSKA (reference sequence). Trimming stripped 5 bases from V and 5 bases from J, with 18 bases between. The chain's CDR3 is CSALRRVGQETQYF. The CDR3 coding sequence is TGCAGTGCTCTTAGGAGGGTAGGTCAGGAGACCCAGTACTTC.

This clonotype was detected only a few times. The chain links TRBV7-6 to TRBJ1-6; D is ambiguous. This CDR3 spans 15 amino acids. Germline V lookup: CDR1 SGHVS, CDR2 FNYEAQ. V was shortened by 1 base and J by 11 bases, with 15 bases between the two germline ends. The CDR3, as DNA: TGTGCCAGCAGCTTAGGGACTCTCTTGAAGGCACCCCTCCACTTT. It encodes CASSLGTLLKAPLHF.

The chain carries TRBV5-4 and TRBJ2-5; 13 bases fit TRBD2. The ends lost 4 bases at V and 11 bases at J; junction bases unmatched: 14. There are 16 residues in the CDR3. Germline values: CDR1 SGHNT, CDR2 YYREEE (reference sequence). CDR3: CASSPMGLAGLGGQYF. Here the CDR3 DNA reads TGTGCCAGCAGCCCTATGGGACTAGCGGGGCTAGGGGGGCAGTACTTC. Using reference TRBV5-4 and TRBJ2-5 for the parts outside the CDR3, the full variable domain is ETGVTQSPTHLIKTRGQQVTLRCSSQSGHNTVSWYQQALGQGPQFIFQYYREEENGRGNFPPRFSGLQFPNYSSELNVNALELDDSALYLCASSPMGLAGLGGQYFGPGTRLLVL.

This chain connects TRBV18 to TRBJ1-1; tentatively, D is TRBD1 (6 bases). Looked up from germline, CDR1 is KGHSH and CDR2 is LQKENI. CDR3 size: 12 residues. Between the trimmed V and J ends, which lost 3 bases and 7 bases, there was a span of 9 bases. The CDR3 coding sequence is TGTGCCAGCTCACCTTTGACAGGTGAAGCTTTCTTT. Translation: CASSPLTGEAFF.

This clonotype was seen more than once but under ten times. CDR3 loop: CASSPNVAGGSYEQYF. The CDR3 coding sequence is TGTGCCAGCTCACCCAACGTGGCAGGGGGCTCCTACGAGCAGTACTTC. V is TRBV18 and J is TRBJ2-7, with 7 nucleotides matching TRBD1. CDR1 and CDR2 from the germline V gene are KGHSH and LQKENI. V lost 3 bases, J lost 0 bases, and 8 bases stayed unmatched. CDR3 size: 16 residues.

Notes on this clonotype: At one end the junction does not follow the germline gene, possibly because of a read error. J is TRBJ2-3 and V is TRBV20-1; 10 bases agree with TRBD1. The CDR3 totals 15 residues. Germline V CDR1 and CDR2: DFQATT, SNEGSKA (reference sequence). CDR3 in DNA: TGCAGTGCTGCATCCGGGACAGGGGTTTCAGATACGGAGTATTTT. Protein sequence: CSAASGTGVSDTEYF.

This chain uses TRBV5-1 with TRBJ2-2, with D tentatively TRBD1 (6 bases). Trimming removed 4 bases from V and 1 base from J, with 14 bases in between. From germline, CDR1 is SGHRS and CDR2 YFSETQ. This CDR3 has 16 residues. The chain's CDR3 is CASSVGNRVNTGELFF. As DNA, the CDR3 is TGCGCCAGCAGCGTCGGGAACAGGGTGAACACCGGGGAGCTGTTTTTT.

This clonotype has just one count. The gene calls are TRBV11-2 and TRBJ1-1, with D possibly matching TRBD1 (6 bases). CDR3 length equals 14 residues. The germline gives CDR1 SGHAT, CDR2 FQNNGV. Trimming removed 4 bases from V and 5 bases from J, with 14 bases in between. The chain's CDR3 is CASSYPGQRTEAFF. CDR3 nucleotide sequence: TGTGCCAGCAGCTACCCCGGACAGCGGACTGAAGCTTTCTTT. The full variable domain, with the rest looked up from reference TRBV11-2 and TRBJ1-1, is EAGVAQSPRYKIIEKRQSVAFWCNPISGHATLYWYQQILGQGPKLLIQFQNNGVVDDSQLPKDRFSAERLKGVDSTLKIQPAKLEDSAVYLCASSYPGQRTEAFFGQGTRLTVV.

This clonotype appeared a few times. The V gene is TRBV18, the J gene TRBJ2-4; TRBD1 is a possible D gene (6 bases). Gene TRBJ2-7 matches the end of the DNA better, so the J call may be wrong. This CDR3 is 17 amino acids long. The germline CDR1 and CDR2 sequences are KGHSH and LQKENI. DNA of the CDR3: TGTGCCAGCTCACCACGGGTGCCGGGACACACCTTCTACGAGCAGTACTTC. It translates to CASSPRVPGHTFYEQYF.

There are a few counts of this clonotype. The chain employs TRBV7-9 and TRBJ1-6, with a weak D call TRBD1 (5 bases). Germline CDR1 and CDR2: SEHNR and FQNEAQ (reference sequence). CDR3 size: 13 residues. The V gene lost 2 bases and the J gene lost 11 bases, with 10 bases spanning the gap. DNA of the CDR3: TGTGCCAGCAGCTTACAGCAGGGAACACCCCTCCACTTT. It codes for CASSLQQGTPLHF.

The V gene is TRBV7-8, the J gene TRBJ2-6, with no clear D. Germline V lookup: CDR1 SGHVS, CDR2 FQNEAQ. Between the trimmed V and J ends, which lost 4 bases and 0 bases, there was a span of 22 bases. This CDR3 has 20 residues. The CDR3 sequence: CASSYARYVGGSSGANVLTF. In nucleotides, the CDR3 is TGTGCCAGCAGCTATGCCCGGTATGTGGGTGGAAGCTCTGGGGCCAACGTCCTGACTTTC.

This clonotype was seen at least ten times. V is TRBV4-2 and J is TRBJ2-4, with D possibly TRBD1 on 7 matching bases. The CDR3 has 15 amino acids. The V end lost 1 base, the J end lost 7 bases, and 14 bases lay between the germline ends. Germline CDR1 reads LGHNA; CDR2 reads YNFKEQ. The chain's CDR3 is CASSQVGGGMNIQYF. The DNA of the CDR3 is TGTGCCAGCAGCCAAGTTGGAGGGGGCATGAACATTCAGTACTTC.

In regard to this clonotype: This may be a read error, as it is one base from a much larger clone. The chain is built from TRBV10-3 and TRBJ2-4, with D possibly matching TRBD1 (6 bases). The assigned J gene may be wrong: the sequence end matches TRBJ2-7 better. This CDR3 is built from 14 residues. Germline lookup yields CDR1 ENHRY and CDR2 SYGVKD. The CDR3 region has the DNA TGTGCCATCAGGGAGTCGAGAGGGGGCTACGAGCAGTACTTC. Residues: CAIRESRGGYEQYF.

This clonotype was detected only a few times. This rearrangement joins TRBV20-1 to TRBJ2-5; 10 bases agree with TRBD1. Unmatched junction bases numbered 11, after V lost 8 bases and J lost 5 bases. The CDR3 length is 14 residues. Germline lookup yields CDR1 DFQATT and CDR2 SNEGSKA (reference sequence). CDR3 sequence (DNA): TGCAGTTCAAACCCCGGGACAGGGGAGGAGACCCAGTACTTC. The encoded protein is CSSNPGTGEETQYF.

The chain employs TRBV15 and TRBJ1-1; TRBD1 matches 9 bases. This CDR3 contains 20 residues. Looked up from germline, CDR1 is LNHNV and CDR2 is YYDKDF (reference sequence). J gave up 0 bases and V 0 bases, and 14 bases lay outside the gene matches. The CDR3: CATSRDSIGQGNPMNTEAFF. Written as DNA, the CDR3 is TGTGCCACCAGCAGAGATTCAATTGGACAGGGGAATCCAATGAACACTGAAGCTTTCTTT.

In its sample, this clonotype was seen many times. Relative to the germline gene, one junction end is altered; a read error may explain this. This chain uses TRBV5-1 with TRBJ1-5; D not certain. Germline CDR1 reads SGHRS; CDR2 reads YFSETQ. This CDR3 is 13 amino acids long. Written as DNA, the CDR3 is TGTGCCAGCAGCTTAGATGTGAATCAGCCCCAGCATTTT. Amino acids: CASSLDVNQPQHF.

CDR3 protein: CASSIHRTERAEAFF. Written as DNA, the CDR3 is TGTGCCAGCAGCATCCACCGGACAGAAAGGGCTGAAGCTTTCTTT. The rearrangement uses TRBV11-3 and TRBJ1-1, with D perhaps matching TRBD1 (6 bases). V lost 5 bases, J lost 6 bases, and 19 bases lay in between. Germline CDR1 and CDR2: SGHNT and YENEEA. This CDR3 region has 15 residues.

The chain carries TRBV7-8 and TRBJ1-2; D uncertain. CDR1 SGHVS and CDR2 FQNEAQ come from the germline V gene. The CDR3 has 14 residues. Trimming removed 1 base from V and 4 bases from J, with 10 bases in between. CDR3 DNA: TGTGCCAGCAGCTTAGGGTCCATCATCTATGGCTACACCTTC. This encodes CASSLGSIIYGYTF.

This clonotype was found a few times. This chain links TRBV12-3 or TRBV12-4 with TRBJ2-1, with 8 bases lining up with TRBD1. V shed 5 bases, J shed 4 bases, and the junction held 10 bases outside the gene matches. The length of the CDR3 is 16 residues. CDR3 region: CASSLPYRGDYNEQFF. The CDR3 DNA reads TGTGCCAGCAGTCTTCCATACAGGGGGGATTACAATGAGCAGTTCTTC.

The chain couples TRBV12-5 to TRBJ2-1; D ambiguous. This CDR3 has 15 residues. Germline V gene data show CDR1 as LGHNT and CDR2 as FRNRAP. V was pared by 1 base and J by 5 bases, with 12 bases between. DNA for the CDR3: TGTGCTAGTGGTTTGGGCTCTTCGGGTCACAATGAGCAGTTCTTC. This translates into CASGLGSSGHNEQFF.